The 3 T cell receptor beta chains below all came from one sample that was sequenced in a study of vaccination and CD4 T cells after COVID-19. Oncomine TCR Beta short-read sequencing was applied to DNA from cultured CD4+ T cells. Researchers extracted genomic DNA from CD4+ T cells that had been cultured. TCRdb reprocessed the PCR reads via MiXCR and lists one record per CDR3 protein. The sample includes more than 8,500 distinct CDR3 sequences, 30% to 40% seen only once; the top ten take approximately 24%. As to treatment: roughly 10-day PBMC culture with coronavirus spike peptide pools or control peptides (ViraFEST assay). Researchers collected the unexposed donor's CD4+ T cells before the COVID-19 pandemic (2011-2018). These receptors' targets are unknown. The sample taken for sequencing was CD4+ T cells from blood, cultured in vitro. The receptors derive from a human donor in good health.

The chain links TRBV6-5 to TRBJ2-3; 13 bases are shared with TRBD2. CDR1 and CDR2 (germline): MNHEY, SVGAGI. Trimming at V came to 0 bases and at J to 7 bases, leaving 10 bases not matched to a gene. CDR3 length: 18 residues. The CDR3 protein is CASSYSWRTSGSRYTQYF. In DNA form, the CDR3 reads TGTGCCAGCAGTTACTCGTGGCGGACTAGCGGGAGTAGGTATACGCAGTATTTT.

This clonotype was counted only a few times. The chain couples TRBV7-9 to TRBJ1-1; D is uncertain. This CDR3 region has 15 residues. Trimming removed 1 base from V and 3 bases from J, with 12 bases in between. CDR1 SEHNR and CDR2 FQNEAQ come from the germline V gene (reference sequence). CDR3 sequence: CASSLVGAADTEAFF. CDR3 DNA: TGTGCCAGCAGCTTAGTAGGAGCCGCTGACACTGAAGCTTTCTTT.

This chain connects TRBV27 to TRBJ1-2; the match to TRBD1 covers 9 bases. CDR3 length: 12 residues. The trim removed 8 bases at V and 7 bases at J, leaving 5 bases unmatched. CDR1 MNHEY and CDR2 SMNVEV come from the germline V gene (reference sequence). DNA of the CDR3: TGTGCCAGCCGGGGGACAGGGATTGGCTACACCTTC. It translates to CASRGTGIGYTF.